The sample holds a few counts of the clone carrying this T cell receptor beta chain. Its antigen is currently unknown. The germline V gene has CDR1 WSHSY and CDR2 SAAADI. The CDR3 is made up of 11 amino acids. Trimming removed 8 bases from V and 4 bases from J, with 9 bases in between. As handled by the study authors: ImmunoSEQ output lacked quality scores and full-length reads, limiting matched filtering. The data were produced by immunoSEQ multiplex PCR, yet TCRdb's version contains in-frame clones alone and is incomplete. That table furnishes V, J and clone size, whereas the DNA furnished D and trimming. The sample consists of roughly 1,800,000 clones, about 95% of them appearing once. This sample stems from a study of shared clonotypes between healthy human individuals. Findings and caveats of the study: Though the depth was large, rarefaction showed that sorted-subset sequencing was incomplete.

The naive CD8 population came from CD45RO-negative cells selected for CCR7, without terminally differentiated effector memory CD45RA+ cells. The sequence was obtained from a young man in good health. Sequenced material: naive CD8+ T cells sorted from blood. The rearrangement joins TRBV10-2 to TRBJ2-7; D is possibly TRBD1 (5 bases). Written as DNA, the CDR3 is TGCGCCAGCGGAGACAGATACGAGCAGTACTTC. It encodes CASGDRYEQYF.